This TCR beta chain was identified in a study of regulatory T cells in long-lasting Graves disease. Study context: Graves' patients with a new diagnosis had received antithyroid drugs under 3 months. Broader study findings: Owing to a sample size that was small, accuracy may have been reduced.

This clonotype was seen many times. Its antigen is still unknown. CDR3-region Arm-PCR and iRepertoire HTBI primers produced the TCR beta libraries. MiXCR was run by TCRdb on the multiplex PCR reads, yielding one entry per CDR3 protein. The sample lists 250,000 to 400,000 distinct CDR3 sequences; approximately 20% were seen once. Time point indicated: newly diagnosed GD, antithyroid drugs for less than 3 months. From RNA extracted from PBMCs, the TCR library was made. Graves' disease diagnosis used American Thyroid Association guidelines. This CDR3 comprises 16 residues. Trimming left V 4 bases short and J 3 bases short, with 18 bases between. Looked up from germline, CDR1 is LNHDA and CDR2 is SQIVND (reference sequence).

Source: peripheral blood mononuclear cells (PBMCs), taken at new diagnosis, from a patient treated with antithyroid drugs. The chain joins TRBV19 to TRBJ1-1, with a weak D call TRBD1 (5 bases). The clonotype was recovered from a female donor with Graves disease. The CDR3 coding sequence is TGTGCCAGTAGTAGGACCGGGACCCCATGGGACACTGAAGCTTTCTTT. This gives the protein CASSRTGTPWDTEAFF.